The rows below give T cell receptor beta chains drawn from one sample of a study of OX40 agonist ivuxolimab in advanced cancers. Here immunoSEQ multiplex PCR was the method, and the copy in TCRdb shows in-frame clones only, minus some. The top ten clones hold approximately 2.2% of a sample with roughly 64,000 clones, 75% to 90% of them seen once. Sequenced material: CD4+ or CD8+ T cells sorted from blood, taken in a trial of the OX40 agonist ivuxolimab. These receptors came from an adult with an advanced solid tumor such as melanoma, head and neck, liver or kidney cancer. Each CDR3 is given with its conserved first and last residue. D genes are given only for firm matches. Part of the rows lack a size; the others show once, few, many or a class for expanded clones.

D gene	V gene	clone size	J gene	CDR3 protein	CDR3 DNA
.	TRBV5-1	.	TRBJ2-7	CASSLTRGTAYEQYF	TGCGCCAGCAGCTTGACCCGCGGGACAGCCTACGAGCAGTACTTC
.	TRBV7-3	.	TRBJ2-1	CASSLQVANEQFF	TGTGCCAGCAGCTTACAGGTGGCGAATGAGCAGTTCTTC
.	TRBV19	few	TRBJ2-5	CASNDGNQETQYF	TGTGCCAGTAATGATGGAAACCAAGAGACCCAGTACTTC
.	TRBV6-5	.	TRBJ1-6	CASSYSISYNSPLHF	TGTGCCAGCAGTTACTCGATCAGTTATAATTCACCCCTCCACTTT
.	TRBV7-9	once	TRBJ2-1	CASSGEYPPYNEQFF	TGTGCCAGCAGCGGAGAGTACCCCCCCTACAATGAGCAGTTCTTC
.	TRBV5-8	few	TRBJ1-1	CASSSQGEAFF	TGTGCCAGCAGCTCCCAGGGTGAAGCTTTCTTT
.	TRBV7-9	.	TRBJ1-3	CASSPRTDSGNTIYF	TGTGCCAGCAGCCCACGGACGGACTCTGGAAACACCATATATTTT
.	TRBV5-1	.	TRBJ2-7	CASSSQGAEQYF	TGCGCCAGCAGCTCTCAGGGTGCCGAGCAGTACTTC
.	TRBV9	once	TRBJ2-2	CASSVGQAPGELFF	TGTGCCAGCAGCGTAGGGCAGGCCCCCGGGGAGCTGTTTTTT
TRBD2	TRBV6-1	.	TRBJ2-1	CASSELALLAGAKLSYNEQFF	TGTGCCAGCAGTGAATTGGCACTACTAGCGGGAGCGAAACTCTCCTACAATGAGCAGTTCTTC
TRBD2	TRBV6-1	.	TRBJ2-5	CASSERTSGVYQETQYF	TGTGCCAGCAGTGAAAGGACTAGCGGGGTATATCAAGAGACCCAGTACTTC
.	TRBV19	.	TRBJ2-1	CASSMGNEAYNEQFF	TGTGCCAGTAGTATGGGCAACGAAGCCTACAATGAGCAGTTCTTC
TRBD2	TRBV15	few	TRBJ2-3	CATSRDALAGGTDTQYF	TGTGCCACCAGCAGAGATGCGCTAGCGGGGGGTACAGATACGCAGTATTTT
TRBD2	TRBV2	few	TRBJ2-7	CASRLAGYEQYF	TGTGCCAGCAGGCTAGCGGGATACGAGCAGTACTTC
.	TRBV4-3	.	TRBJ2-7	CASSPQTGAYEQYF	TGCGCCAGCAGCCCGCAGACGGGAGCCTACGAGCAGTACTTC
.	TRBV19	.	TRBJ2-5	CASTPGGVQETQYF	TGTGCCAGTACTCCAGGCGGGGTCCAAGAGACCCAGTACTTC
.	TRBV7-9	once	TRBJ1-2	CASSMTPLQGYGYTF	TGTGCCAGCAGCATGACACCCCTACAGGGCTATGGCTACACCTTC